The 15 T cell receptor beta chains below all came from one sample that was sequenced in a study of cytomegalovirus exposure and HLA in healthy donors. The PCR had 60 Vbeta and 13 Jbeta primers. Sequencing was performed with immunoSEQ multiplex PCR; in TCRdb, only in-frame clones are kept and a portion is missing. The repertoire has 170,000 or so clones, more than 65% of them found once; the top ten carry about 0.5%. The sequenced material came from PBMCs. These receptors came from a woman aged 50 to 60 in good health and CMV-seronegative.

The gene calls are TRBV19 and TRBJ2-5; TRBD1 matches at 7 bases. With 2 bases clipped from V and 5 bases from J, the junction kept 2 bases outside the gene matches. This CDR3 has 13 residues. Per germline, CDR1 LNHDA and CDR2 SQIVND (reference sequence). This chain's CDR3 is CASSINRGETQYF. DNA of the CDR3: TGTGCCAGTAGTATAAACAGGGGTGAGACCCAGTACTTC.

V gene TRBV2 combines with J gene TRBJ1-4; D call uncertain. Germline CDR1 is SNHLY and CDR2 is FYNNEI. This CDR3 contains 11 residues. Deletions cut 6 bases from V and 6 bases from J, with 5 bases between. The CDR3 DNA reads TGTGCCAGCAGCTACTATGAAAAACTGTTTTTT. The encoded protein is CASSYYEKLFF.

This clone was detected only once. The CDR3 region is CASSRTGTGGYEQYF. The CDR3 bases are TGTGCCAGCAGCAGGACCGGGACAGGGGGCTACGAGCAGTACTTC. The chain is built from TRBV11-2 and TRBJ2-7; 11 positions agree with TRBD1. The CDR3 is made up of 15 amino acids. Germline V CDR1 and CDR2: SGHAT, FQNNGV. V gave up 5 bases and J gave up 3 bases; unmatched junction bases: 6.

In this sample, this clone turned up once. The chain is built from TRBV27 and TRBJ2-3; 8 nucleotides align to TRBD1. V lost 6 bases and J lost 3; bases outside the gene matches: 8. CDR1 is MNHEY, CDR2 SMNVEV, per germline (reference sequence). The CDR3 sequence is 15 residues long. Here the CDR3 DNA reads TGTGCCAGCAGGGACAGGGTATTGGGGACAGATACGCAGTATTTT. It specifies CASRDRVLGTDTQYF.

This clone was picked up one time. In DNA form, the CDR3 reads TGTGCCAGCAGCGAGACAGGGGGAGGGGGGGAGCTGTTTTTT. Protein sequence: CASSETGGGGELFF. The rearrangement uses TRBV9 and TRBJ2-2, with 9 bases that match TRBD1. Germline CDR1 and CDR2: SGDLS and YYNGEE. The CDR3 runs 14 residues. The J segment lost 8 bases and the V segment lost 3 bases, leaving 5 bases of the junction unmatched.

The chain recombines TRBV2 with TRBJ1-3, with TRBD1 matching over 7 bases. This CDR3 comprises 18 residues. CDR1 and CDR2 (germline): SNHLY, FYNNEI. J was trimmed by 4 bases and V by 1 base; bases with no gene match: 13. CDR3 bases: TGTGCCAGCAGTGAAGTCGCAGGGGGTGGTTTAGTAGGAAACACCATATATTTT. It encodes CASSEVAGGGLVGNTIYF.

The chain joins TRBV14 to TRBJ2-7; 8 bases match TRBD2. CDR1 and CDR2 (germline): SGHDN, FVKESK. CDR3 length: 13 residues. V gave up 3 bases and J gave up 10 bases; unmatched junction bases: 8. CDR3 nucleotides: TGTGCCAGCAGCCAGGGACGGGGGGGGAGCCAGTACTTC. Translation: CASSQGRGGSQYF. The complete variable domain, with remaining parts taken from reference TRBV14 and TRBJ2-7, reads EAGVTQFPSHSVIEKGQTVTLRCDPISGHDNLYWYRRVMGKEIKFLLHFVKESKQDESGMPNNRFLAERTGGTYSTLKVQPAELEDSGVYFCASSQGRGGSQYFGPGTRLTVT.

The chain has TRBV5-4 and TRBJ2-1, with 7 nucleotides matching TRBD1. The CDR3 loop spans 13 amino acids. Germline-derived CDR1 and CDR2 are SGHNT and YYREEE (reference sequence). V trimming: 2 bases; J trimming: 8 bases; junction bases outside the gene matches: 4. The CDR3 sequence is CASSFGTGDEQFF. CDR3 coding DNA: TGTGCCAGCAGCTTCGGTACAGGGGATGAGCAGTTCTTC.

This chain uses TRBV28 with TRBJ2-6; 7 bases agree with TRBD1. The germline V gene has CDR1 MDHEN and CDR2 SYDVKM. The CDR3 contains 18 residues. V lost 6 bases to trimming and J lost 3 bases; unmatched junction nucleotides: 14. The CDR3 loop is CASRAPGQSLGGANVLTF. For the CDR3, the DNA is TGTGCCAGCAGAGCACCGGGACAGTCTTTGGGTGGGGCCAACGTCCTGACTTTC.

The chain employs TRBV25-1 and TRBJ1-3; D gene ambiguous. This CDR3 is 17 amino acids long. Germline V CDR1 and CDR2: MGHDK, SYGVNS. Between the trimmed V and J ends, which lost 2 bases and 3 bases, there was a span of 17 bases. The CDR3 here is CASSEDRSPRDGNTIYF. The CDR3 DNA is TGTGCCAGCAGTGAAGACCGGAGTCCGAGGGATGGAAACACCATATATTTT.

V and J are TRBV6-5 and TRBJ2-3, with no clear D. The CDR3 is 12 amino acids. Trimming pared 4 bases from V and 6 bases from J, leaving 8 bases between. The germline gives CDR1 MNHEY, CDR2 SVGAGI. The CDR3 DNA sequence: TGTGCCAGCAGTTCGCCCGGGGATACGCAGTATTTT. Protein sequence: CASSSPGDTQYF.

The chain carries TRBV9 and TRBJ2-5; TRBD2 matches at 11 bases. J was trimmed by 0 bases and V by 1 base; bases with no gene match: 8. Germline V lookup: CDR1 SGDLS, CDR2 YYNGEE. This CDR3 is 18 amino acids long. CDR3 region: CASSVSGLAGGHQETQYF. Written as DNA, the CDR3 is TGTGCCAGCAGCGTATCAGGGCTAGCGGGAGGTCACCAAGAGACCCAGTACTTC.

The V call is TRBV4-1, the J call TRBJ2-5; possible D gene TRBD1, 5 bases. Per the germline V gene, CDR1 is MGHRA and CDR2 is YSYEKL. The length of the CDR3 is 12 residues. Trimming removed 3 bases from V and 7 bases from J, with 9 bases in between. The CDR3 reads CASSHLRGTQYF. In DNA form, the CDR3 reads TGCGCCAGCAGCCATTTAAGGGGGACCCAGTACTTC.

This chain connects TRBV10-3 to TRBJ2-3; 8 bases map to TRBD2. V was clipped by 9 bases and J by 0 bases; unmatched bases: 8. Germline-derived CDR1 and CDR2 are ENHRY and SYGVKD. The CDR3 runs 15 residues. CDR3 nucleotides: TGTGCCATGGCGGGAGGCCCCACTAGCACAGATACGCAGTATTTT. It translates to CAMAGGPTSTDTQYF.

This chain joins TRBV9 and TRBJ2-1, with 10 bases lining up with TRBD2. Unmatched junction bases numbered 5, after V lost 0 bases and J lost 5 bases. The CDR3 spans 16 residues. Germline CDR1 and CDR2: SGDLS and YYNGEE. CDR3 in DNA: TGTGCCAGCAGCGTAGTATCTAGCGGGGGAAACAATGAGCAGTTCTTC. This translates into CASSVVSSGGNNEQFF.